A selection of T cell receptor beta chains follows, all from one sample in a study of CD8+CD57+ T cells in acquired aplastic anemia. MiXCR was run by TCRdb on the reads, yielding one entry per CDR3 protein. The top ten clones hold 42% of a sample with about 260,000 distinct CDR3 sequences, around 82% of them seen once. The sequencing sample was made of sorted CD4+, CD8+, or CD8+CD57+ T cells (not recorded which) from PBMCs. These receptors came from a human donor with aplastic anemia. CDR3s include the opening cysteine and the closing phenylalanine or tryptophan. A D gene is named only where the DNA matches it firmly. The size entry is marked missing in some rows and otherwise reads once, few, many or a size class.

d_call: -; j_call: TRBJ1-5; v_call: TRBV7-2; clone_size: -; cdr3_aa: CASSFDADRTALQHF; cdr3_nt: TGTGCCAGCAGCTTTGATGCCGACAGGACAGCCCTTCAGCATTTT
d_call: -; j_call: TRBJ1-3; v_call: TRBV12-3/TRBV12-4; clone_size: many; cdr3_aa: CASSPHGGNSGNTIYF; cdr3_nt: TGTGCCAGCAGCCCCCACGGCGGAAACTCTGGAAACACCATATATTTT
d_call: -; j_call: TRBJ2-3; v_call: TRBV7-2; clone_size: -; cdr3_aa: CASSLDESSSGQGF; cdr3_nt: -
d_call: TRBD2; j_call: TRBJ2-1; v_call: TRBV11-2; clone_size: -; cdr3_aa: CASSLAGGRDEEQFF; cdr3_nt: TGTGCCAGCAGCTTAGCGGGAGGCAGGGACGAGGAGCAGTTCTTC
d_call: TRBD1; j_call: TRBJ1-4; v_call: TRBV4-1; clone_size: -; cdr3_aa: CASSPTGPGEKLFF; cdr3_nt: TGCGCCAGCAGCCCGACAGGGCCGGGTGAAAAACTGTTTTTT
d_call: -; j_call: TRBJ1-2; v_call: TRBV7-9; clone_size: few; cdr3_aa: CAYEVTAYQETQYTF; cdr3_nt: TGTGCCTACGAGGTAACGGCGTACCAAGAGACCCAGTACACCTTC
d_call: -; j_call: TRBJ1-2; v_call: TRBV20-1; clone_size: -; cdr3_aa: CSATGTNYGYTF; cdr3_nt: TGCAGTGCTACAGGCACTAACTATGGCTACACCTTC
d_call: -; j_call: TRBJ2-7; v_call: TRBV12-3/TRBV12-4; clone_size: -; cdr3_aa: CASSFGGRYEQYF; cdr3_nt: TGTGCCAGCAGTTTCGGGGGCCGATACGAGCAGTACTTC
d_call: -; j_call: TRBJ2-3; v_call: TRBV11-3; clone_size: -; cdr3_aa: CASSLDLILDTQYF; cdr3_nt: TGTGCCAGCAGCCTAGATCTTATTTTGGATACGCAGTATTTT
d_call: -; j_call: TRBJ2-1; v_call: TRBV7-3; clone_size: -; cdr3_aa: CASSTSSGLRAVLQFF; cdr3_nt: TGTGCCAGCAGCACGTCTTCAGGGCTACGAGCAGTACTTCAGTTCTTC
d_call: TRBD2; j_call: TRBJ2-7; v_call: TRBV12-3/TRBV12-4; clone_size: -; cdr3_aa: CASSSLTSGGSRMF; cdr3_nt: TGTGCCAGCAGTTCCTTGACTAGCGGGGGATCAAGAATGTTC
d_call: -; j_call: TRBJ2-3; v_call: TRBV7-8; clone_size: -; cdr3_aa: CSRSIGGGPLTQYF; cdr3_nt: TGTTCTCGCAGCATAGGGGGTGGTCCCCTTACGCAGTATTTT
d_call: TRBD2; j_call: TRBJ2-3; v_call: TRBV7-9; clone_size: -; cdr3_aa: CASCLTSNAGEHQYF; cdr3_nt: TGTGCCAGCTGCTTGACTAGCAACGCCGGTGAACACCAGTATTTT
d_call: -; j_call: TRBJ2-7; v_call: TRBV7-9; clone_size: -; cdr3_aa: CASSRGTVYEQYF; cdr3_nt: TGTGCCAGCAGCCGTGGTACAGTTTACGAGCAGTACTTC
d_call: TRBD2; j_call: TRBJ2-7; v_call: TRBV29-1; clone_size: -; cdr3_aa: CSARLPAGDLYEQYF; cdr3_nt: TGCAGTGCTAGACTACCAGCGGGGGATCTATACGAGCAGTACTTC
d_call: -; j_call: TRBJ2-5; v_call: TRBV6-5; clone_size: many; cdr3_aa: CASSKGGTQYF; cdr3_nt: TGTGCCAGCAGCAAGGGGGGGACCCAGTACTTC
d_call: TRBD2; j_call: TRBJ2-3; v_call: TRBV6-1; clone_size: -; cdr3_aa: CASAGADTQYF; cdr3_nt: TGTGCCAGCGCGGGAGCGGATACGCAGTATTTT
d_call: TRBD2; j_call: TRBJ2-1; v_call: TRBV20-1; clone_size: once; cdr3_aa: CSAGRGAYNEQFF; cdr3_nt: TGCAGTGCTGGACGGGGGGCCTACAATGAGCAGTTCTTC
d_call: -; j_call: TRBJ2-7; v_call: TRBV2; clone_size: once; cdr3_aa: CASSVAGYNEQYF; cdr3_nt: TGTGCCAGCAGTGTCGCGGGCTACAATGAGCAGTACTTC
d_call: TRBD1; j_call: TRBJ1-2; v_call: TRBV24-1; clone_size: -; cdr3_aa: CATSDRDSHYGYTF; cdr3_nt: TGTGCCACCAGTGATCGGGACAGCCACTATGGCTACACCTTC
d_call: -; j_call: TRBJ2-3; v_call: TRBV7-9; clone_size: few; cdr3_aa: CASSLSAEQYF; cdr3_nt: TGTGCCAGCAGCTTATCAGCCGAGCAGTATTTT
d_call: -; j_call: TRBJ2-5; v_call: TRBV7-3; clone_size: -; cdr3_aa: CASSSPGAWGAPQYF; cdr3_nt: TGTGCCAGCAGCTCACCGGGGGCTTGGGGTGCGCCCCAGTACTTC
d_call: -; j_call: TRBJ2-1; v_call: TRBV7-9; clone_size: -; cdr3_aa: CASSYERINEEFF; cdr3_nt: TGTGCCAGCAGTTATGAGAGGATCAATGAGGAGTTCTTC
d_call: -; j_call: TRBJ2-6; v_call: TRBV9; clone_size: -; cdr3_aa: CASSVEGDPKDAYVLTF; cdr3_nt: TGTGCCAGCAGCGTAGAAGGGGACCCGAAGGATGCCTACGTCCTGACTTTC
d_call: -; j_call: TRBJ2-1; v_call: TRBV4-3; clone_size: few; cdr3_aa: CASSQATSWYF; cdr3_nt: TGCGCCAGCAGCCAAGCGACTTCTTGGTACTTC
d_call: -; j_call: TRBJ1-2; v_call: TRBV7-9; clone_size: -; cdr3_aa: CASSGADWSGGYTF; cdr3_nt: TGTGCCAGCAGCGGGGCTGACTGGAGCGGTGGCTACACCTTC
d_call: TRBD2; j_call: TRBJ2-1; v_call: TRBV6-5; clone_size: once; cdr3_aa: CASTLAGFDEQFF; cdr3_nt: TGTGCCAGCACCCTAGCGGGGTTCGATGAGCAGTTCTTC
d_call: -; j_call: TRBJ1-4; v_call: TRBV5-4; clone_size: -; cdr3_aa: CASSLEGATNEELFF; cdr3_nt: TGTGCCAGCAGCTTGGAGGGAGCAACTAATGAAGAACTGTTTTTT
d_call: TRBD1; j_call: TRBJ2-3; v_call: TRBV19; clone_size: -; cdr3_aa: CASSLAGGADTEYF; cdr3_nt: TGTGCCAGCAGCTTAGCAGGGGGCGCCGACACGGAGTATTTT
d_call: -; j_call: TRBJ1-5; v_call: TRBV9; clone_size: -; cdr3_aa: CASSVATAPNQQHF; cdr3_nt: TGTGCCAGCAGCGTAGCGACCGCCCCAAATCAGCAGCATTTT
d_call: -; j_call: TRBJ2-5; v_call: TRBV5-1; clone_size: -; cdr3_aa: CASSRKPREETQYF; cdr3_nt: TGTGCCAGCAGCCGCAAGCCCCGGGAAGAGACCCAGTACTTC
d_call: -; j_call: TRBJ2-1; v_call: TRBV5-4; clone_size: -; cdr3_aa: CASSFSWDGEQFF; cdr3_nt: TGTGCCAGCAGCTTTTCTTGGGATGGTGAGCAGTTCTTC
d_call: -; j_call: TRBJ2-3; v_call: TRBV7-9; clone_size: -; cdr3_aa: CAYEVAAGQESQSQYF; cdr3_nt: TGTGCCTACGAGGTAGCGGCGGGCCAAGAGTCACAGTCCCAGTATTTT
d_call: -; j_call: TRBJ1-1; v_call: TRBV5-6; clone_size: -; cdr3_aa: CASSLERAGVNTEAFF; cdr3_nt: TGTGCCAGCAGCTTGGAGAGGGCAGGGGTGAACACTGAAGCTTTCTTT
d_call: TRBD1; j_call: TRBJ2-3; v_call: TRBV7-2; clone_size: once; cdr3_aa: CASSNGQGPQTQYF; cdr3_nt: TGTGCCAGCAGCAATGGACAGGGGCCTCAAACGCAGTATTTT
d_call: TRBD1; j_call: TRBJ1-5; v_call: TRBV10-3; clone_size: -; cdr3_aa: CAISGTGIPNQPQHF; cdr3_nt: TGTGCCATCAGTGGGACAGGGATACCCAATCAGCCCCAGCATTTT
d_call: -; j_call: TRBJ1-6; v_call: TRBV9; clone_size: -; cdr3_aa: CASSLSSYNCPHHF; cdr3_nt: TGTGCCAGCAGCTTGAGTTCCTATAATTGCCCCCACCACTTT
d_call: -; j_call: TRBJ1-2; v_call: TRBV5-4; clone_size: -; cdr3_aa: CASSLVRQPQNYGYTF; cdr3_nt: TGTGCCAGCAGCTTGGTACGGCAGCCACAGAACTATGGCTACACCTTC
d_call: TRBD1; j_call: TRBJ2-1; v_call: TRBV2; clone_size: -; cdr3_aa: CASSQGDENGKDEQFF; cdr3_nt: TGTGCCAGCAGTCAGGGGGACGAAAACGGTAAGGATGAGCAGTTCTTC
d_call: -; j_call: TRBJ1-1; v_call: TRBV15; clone_size: -; cdr3_aa: CATSRDRDLGSEAFF; cdr3_nt: TGTGCCACCAGCAGAGACAGGGATCTGGGGAGTGAAGCTTTCTTT
d_call: -; j_call: TRBJ2-3; v_call: TRBV5-4; clone_size: -; cdr3_aa: CACSLAASPDTQCF; cdr3_nt: TGTGCCTGCAGCTTGGCGGCGAGTCCCGATACGCAGTGTTTT
d_call: TRBD1; j_call: TRBJ1-6; v_call: TRBV2; clone_size: -; cdr3_aa: CASRSDRGHADLHF; cdr3_nt: TGTGCCAGCAGGTCGGACAGGGGGCATGCAGATCTCCACTTT
d_call: -; j_call: TRBJ1-1; v_call: TRBV12-3/TRBV12-4; clone_size: -; cdr3_aa: CASSLRRDDYTEAFF; cdr3_nt: TGTGCCAGCAGTCTCCGTCGGGACGACTACACTGAAGCTTTCTTT
d_call: TRBD1; j_call: TRBJ1-3; v_call: TRBV7-7; clone_size: -; cdr3_aa: CASSVGTGAGNTIYF; cdr3_nt: TGTGCTAGCAGCGTTGGGACAGGGGCTGGAAACACCATATATTTT
d_call: -; j_call: TRBJ2-7; v_call: TRBV5-1; clone_size: -; cdr3_aa: CASSLYGATYEQYF; cdr3_nt: TGCGCCAGCAGCTTGTACGGTGCCACATACGAGCAGTACTTC
d_call: -; j_call: TRBJ2-1; v_call: TRBV13; clone_size: -; cdr3_aa: CASSSYICSARALAGEYNEQFF; cdr3_nt: -
d_call: -; j_call: TRBJ2-7; v_call: TRBV7-2; clone_size: -; cdr3_aa: CASSFLVLTNEQYF; cdr3_nt: TGTGCCAGCAGCTTCTTGGTCCTTACAAACGAGCAGTACTTC
d_call: TRBD2; j_call: TRBJ2-3; v_call: TRBV2; clone_size: -; cdr3_aa: CASSEAGSPEQQYF; cdr3_nt: TGTGCCAGCAGCGAAGCGGGAAGTCCCGAGCAGCAGTATTTT
d_call: -; j_call: TRBJ1-6; v_call: TRBV11-3; clone_size: -; cdr3_aa: CASSSDLADSPLHF; cdr3_nt: TGTGCCAGCAGCTCAGACCTGGCAGATTCACCCCTCCACTTT
d_call: -; j_call: TRBJ1-6; v_call: TRBV7-6; clone_size: few; cdr3_aa: CASSSERGHSPLHF; cdr3_nt: TGTGCCAGCAGTTCAGAGAGGGGCCATTCTCCCCTCCACTTT
d_call: TRBD1; j_call: TRBJ1-6; v_call: TRBV20-1; clone_size: -; cdr3_aa: CSARISTGEYSPLHF; cdr3_nt: TGCAGTGCTAGAATCAGTACAGGGGAATATTCACCCCTCCACTTT
d_call: -; j_call: TRBJ2-1; v_call: TRBV9; clone_size: -; cdr3_aa: CASSQGGGTTQDEQFF; cdr3_nt: TGTGCCAGCAGCCAGGGGGGGGGAACCACTCAGGATGAGCAGTTCTTC
d_call: TRBD2; j_call: TRBJ2-1; v_call: TRBV24-1; clone_size: -; cdr3_aa: CATRTSGRRDEQFF; cdr3_nt: TGTGCCACCAGGACTAGCGGGAGGAGGGATGAGCAGTTCTTC
d_call: TRBD1; j_call: TRBJ1-5; v_call: TRBV10-2; clone_size: -; cdr3_aa: CASSERAGTDTQHF; cdr3_nt: TGCGCCAGCAGTGAGAGGGCAGGGACAGATACGCAGCATTTT
d_call: TRBD2; j_call: TRBJ2-1; v_call: TRBV7-9; clone_size: -; cdr3_aa: CASSHPMSGGRDEQFF; cdr3_nt: TGTGCCAGCAGCCATCCTATGAGTGGCGGGAGGGATGAGCAGTTCTTC
d_call: -; j_call: TRBJ1-5; v_call: TRBV9; clone_size: -; cdr3_aa: CASSLWSAGAYF; cdr3_nt: TGTGCCAGCAGCCTCTGGTCAGCTGGGGCCTATTTT